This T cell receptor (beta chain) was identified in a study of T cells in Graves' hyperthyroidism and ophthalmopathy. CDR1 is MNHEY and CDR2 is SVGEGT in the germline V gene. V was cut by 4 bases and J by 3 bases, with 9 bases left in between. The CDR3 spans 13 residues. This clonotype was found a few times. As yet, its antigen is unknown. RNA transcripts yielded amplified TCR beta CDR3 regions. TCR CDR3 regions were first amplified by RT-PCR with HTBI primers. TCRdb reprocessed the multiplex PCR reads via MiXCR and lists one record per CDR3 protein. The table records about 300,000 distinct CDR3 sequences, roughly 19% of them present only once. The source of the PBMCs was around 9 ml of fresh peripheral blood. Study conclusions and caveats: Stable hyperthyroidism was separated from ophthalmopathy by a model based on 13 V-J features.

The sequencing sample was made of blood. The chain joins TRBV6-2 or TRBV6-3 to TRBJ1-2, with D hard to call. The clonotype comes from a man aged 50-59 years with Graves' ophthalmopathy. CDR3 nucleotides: TGTGCCAGCAGTTTTGAGTGGGACTATGGCTACACCTTC. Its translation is CASSFEWDYGYTF.